This T cell receptor (beta chain) was sequenced in a study of control samples from healthy donors and cancer patients. This CDR3 contains 13 residues. The germline gives CDR1 SNHLY, CDR2 FYNNEI. The J segment lost 4 bases and the V segment lost 8 bases, leaving 7 bases of the junction unmatched. The table came from immunoSEQ multiplex PCR; TCRdb's copy has only in-frame clones and leaves some out. The sample carries 120,000 or so clones, around 90% recorded once. The sample comprised blood. The chain carries TRBV2 and TRBJ1-2; 7 bases fit TRBD1. The TCR comes from a man younger than 35 in good health. As DNA, the CDR3 is TGTGCCAGCGGGGGGGACAGCGGCTATGGCTACACCTTC. Encoded protein: CASGGDSGYGYTF.